This record looks at one T cell receptor beta chain sequence and its context. This record comes from a study of metastatic and nonmetastatic thyroid tumors. In the authors' methods: It was from CDR3 differences across clinicopathological groups that a distant-metastasis classifier for papillary thyroid cancer was built. Via MiXCR, TCRdb re-called the PCR reads. None of the V and J calls come from the authors' own analysis; TCRdb made them. Of 13,000 or so clones listed, under 30% are singletons. V lost 0 bases, J lost 6 bases, and 25 bases lay in between. The CDR3 loop spans 18 amino acids. Germline-derived CDR1 and CDR2 are DFQATT and SNEGSKA (reference sequence). None of the patients had undergone any treatment ahead of thyroid surgery.

The rearrangement links TRBV20-1 to TRBJ2-3, with D tentatively TRBD2 (5 bases). This receptor was obtained from a female donor with papillary thyroid cancer or a benign thyroid nodule (not recorded which). Some clones in this sample may be carry-over from other donors' samples. Specimen: tumor tissue. The DNA of the CDR3 is TGCAGTGCTAGAGATTCCCCCCGTCGAGGCAGACGAGGGGATACGCAGTATTTT. Its protein product is CSARDSPRRGRRGDTQYF.